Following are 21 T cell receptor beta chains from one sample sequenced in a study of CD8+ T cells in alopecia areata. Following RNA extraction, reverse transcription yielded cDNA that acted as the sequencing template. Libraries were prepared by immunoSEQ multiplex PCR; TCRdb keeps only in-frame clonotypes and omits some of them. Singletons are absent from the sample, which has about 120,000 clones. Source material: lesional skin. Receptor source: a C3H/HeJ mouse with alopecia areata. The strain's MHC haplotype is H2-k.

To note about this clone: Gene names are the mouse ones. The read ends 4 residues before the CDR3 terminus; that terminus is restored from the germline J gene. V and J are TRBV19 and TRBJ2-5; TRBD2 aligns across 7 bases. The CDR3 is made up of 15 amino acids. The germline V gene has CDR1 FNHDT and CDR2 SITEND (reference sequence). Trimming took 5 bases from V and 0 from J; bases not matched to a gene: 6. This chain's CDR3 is CASSPDWVNQDTQYF. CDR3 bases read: TGTGCCAGCAGCCCAGACTGGGTTAACCAAGAC.

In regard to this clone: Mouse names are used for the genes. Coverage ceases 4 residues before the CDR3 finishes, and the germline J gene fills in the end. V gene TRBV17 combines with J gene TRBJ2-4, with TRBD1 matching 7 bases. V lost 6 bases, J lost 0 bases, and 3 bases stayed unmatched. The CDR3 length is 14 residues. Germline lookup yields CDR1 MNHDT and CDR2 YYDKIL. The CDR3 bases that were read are TGTGCTAGCAGCGCGGGACAGAGTCAAAAC. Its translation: CASSAGQSQN. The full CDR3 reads CASSAGQSQNTLYF.

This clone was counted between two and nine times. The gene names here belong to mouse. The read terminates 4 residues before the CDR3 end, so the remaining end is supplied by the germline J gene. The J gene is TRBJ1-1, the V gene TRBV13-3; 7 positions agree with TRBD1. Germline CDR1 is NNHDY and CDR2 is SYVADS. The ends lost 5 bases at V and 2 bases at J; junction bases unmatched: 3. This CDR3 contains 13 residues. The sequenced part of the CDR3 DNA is TGTGCCAGCAGGGGACAGATTAACACA. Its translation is CASRGQINT. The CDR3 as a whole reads CASRGQINTEVFF.

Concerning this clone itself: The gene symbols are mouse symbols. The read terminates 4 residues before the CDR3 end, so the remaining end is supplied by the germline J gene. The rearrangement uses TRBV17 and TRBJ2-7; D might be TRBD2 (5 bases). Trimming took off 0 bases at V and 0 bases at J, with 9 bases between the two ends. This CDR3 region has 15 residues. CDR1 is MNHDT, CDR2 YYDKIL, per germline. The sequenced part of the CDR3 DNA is TGTGCTAGCAGTAGAGATTCTGGGAGCTCCTAT. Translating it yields CASSRDSGSSY. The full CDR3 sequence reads CASSRDSGSSYEQYF. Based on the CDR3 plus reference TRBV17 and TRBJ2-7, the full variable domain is DTTVKQNPRYKLARVGKPVNLICSQTMNHDTMYWYQKKPNQAPKLLLFYYDKILNREADTFEKFQSSRPNNSFCSLYIGSAGLEYSAMYLCASSRDSGSSYEQYFGPGTRLTVL.

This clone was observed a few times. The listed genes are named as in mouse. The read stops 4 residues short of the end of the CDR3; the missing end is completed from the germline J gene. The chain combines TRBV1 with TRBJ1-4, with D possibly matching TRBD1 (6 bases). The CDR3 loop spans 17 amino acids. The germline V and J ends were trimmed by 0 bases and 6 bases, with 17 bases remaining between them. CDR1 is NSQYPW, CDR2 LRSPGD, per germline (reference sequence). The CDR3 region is CTCSAEGPGVSHERLFF. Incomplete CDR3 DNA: TGCACCTGCAGTGCAGAAGGCCCAGGGGTGTCACACGAA.

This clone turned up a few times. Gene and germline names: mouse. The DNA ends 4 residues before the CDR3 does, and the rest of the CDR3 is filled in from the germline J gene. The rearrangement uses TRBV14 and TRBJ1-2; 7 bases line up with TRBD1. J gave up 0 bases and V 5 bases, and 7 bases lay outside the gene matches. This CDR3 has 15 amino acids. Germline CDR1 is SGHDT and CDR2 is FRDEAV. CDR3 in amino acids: CASSPFGTANSDYTF. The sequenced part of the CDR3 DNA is TGTGCCAGCAGCCCCTTCGGGACAGCAAACTCC.

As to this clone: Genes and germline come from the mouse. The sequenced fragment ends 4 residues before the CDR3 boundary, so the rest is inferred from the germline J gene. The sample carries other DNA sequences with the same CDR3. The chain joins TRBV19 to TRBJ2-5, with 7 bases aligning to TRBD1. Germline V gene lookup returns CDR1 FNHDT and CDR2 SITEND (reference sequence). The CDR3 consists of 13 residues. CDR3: CASSIDRADTQYF. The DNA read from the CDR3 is TGTGCCAGCAGCATCGACAGGGCGGAC.

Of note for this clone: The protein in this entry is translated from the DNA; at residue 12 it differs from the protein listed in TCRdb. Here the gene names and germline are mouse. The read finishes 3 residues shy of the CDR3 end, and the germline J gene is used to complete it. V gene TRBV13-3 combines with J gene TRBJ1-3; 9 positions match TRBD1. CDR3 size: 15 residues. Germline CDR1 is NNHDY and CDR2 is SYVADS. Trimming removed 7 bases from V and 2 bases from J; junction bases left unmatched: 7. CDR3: CASGAGTGTGNTLYF. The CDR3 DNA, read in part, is TGTGCCAGCGGCGCAGGGACAGGGACTGGAAATACG.

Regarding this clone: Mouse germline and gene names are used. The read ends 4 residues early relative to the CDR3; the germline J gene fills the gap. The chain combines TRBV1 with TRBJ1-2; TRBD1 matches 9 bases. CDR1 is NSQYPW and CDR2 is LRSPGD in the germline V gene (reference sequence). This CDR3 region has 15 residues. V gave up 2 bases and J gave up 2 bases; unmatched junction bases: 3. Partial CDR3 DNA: TGCACCTGCAGTGCACGGACAGGGGTGAACTCC. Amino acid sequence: CTCSARTGVNS. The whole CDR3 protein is CTCSARTGVNSDYTF.

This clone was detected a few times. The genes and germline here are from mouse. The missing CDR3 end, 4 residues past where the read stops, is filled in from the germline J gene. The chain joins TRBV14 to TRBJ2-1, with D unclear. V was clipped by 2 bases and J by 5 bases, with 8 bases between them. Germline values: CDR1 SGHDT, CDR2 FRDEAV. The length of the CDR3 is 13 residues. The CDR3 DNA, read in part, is TGTGCCAGCAGTTTAACTGATAATGCT. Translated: CASSLTDNA. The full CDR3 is CASSLTDNAEQFF.

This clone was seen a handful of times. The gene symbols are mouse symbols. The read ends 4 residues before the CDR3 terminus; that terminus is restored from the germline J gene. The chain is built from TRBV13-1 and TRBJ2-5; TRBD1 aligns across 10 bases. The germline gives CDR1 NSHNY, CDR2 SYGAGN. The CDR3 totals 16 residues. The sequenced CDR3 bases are TGTGCCAGCAGTGAAGCGACCGGGACAGGGGAAGAC. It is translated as CASSEATGTGED. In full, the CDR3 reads CASSEATGTGEDTQYF.

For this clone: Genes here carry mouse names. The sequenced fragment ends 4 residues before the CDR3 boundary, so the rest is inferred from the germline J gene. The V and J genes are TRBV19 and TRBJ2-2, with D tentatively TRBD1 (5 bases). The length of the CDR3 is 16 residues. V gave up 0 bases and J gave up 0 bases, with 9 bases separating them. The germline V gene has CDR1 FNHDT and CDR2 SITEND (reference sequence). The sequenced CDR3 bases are TGTGCCAGCAGTATAGCTAGGACAACAAACACCGGG. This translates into CASSIARTTNTG. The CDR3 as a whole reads CASSIARTTNTGQLYF.

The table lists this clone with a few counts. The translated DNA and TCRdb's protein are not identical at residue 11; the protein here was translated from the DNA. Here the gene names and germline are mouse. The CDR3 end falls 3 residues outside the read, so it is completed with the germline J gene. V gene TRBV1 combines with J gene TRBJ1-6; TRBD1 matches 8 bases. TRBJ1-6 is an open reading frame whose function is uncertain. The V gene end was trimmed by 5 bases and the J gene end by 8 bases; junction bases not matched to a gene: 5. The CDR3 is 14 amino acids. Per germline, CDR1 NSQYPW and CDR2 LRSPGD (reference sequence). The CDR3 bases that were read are TGCACCTGCAGTCCCCAGGGGGCTGATTCGCCC. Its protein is CTCSPQGADSP. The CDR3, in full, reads CTCSPQGADSPLYF.

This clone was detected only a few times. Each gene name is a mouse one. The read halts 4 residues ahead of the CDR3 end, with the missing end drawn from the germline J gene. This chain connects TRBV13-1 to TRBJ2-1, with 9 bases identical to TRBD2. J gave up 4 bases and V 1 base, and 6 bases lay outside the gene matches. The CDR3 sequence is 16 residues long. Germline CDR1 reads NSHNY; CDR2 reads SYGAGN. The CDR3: CASSDWLGGEYAEQFF. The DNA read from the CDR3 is TGTGCCAGCAGTGATTGGCTGGGGGGGGAGTATGCT.

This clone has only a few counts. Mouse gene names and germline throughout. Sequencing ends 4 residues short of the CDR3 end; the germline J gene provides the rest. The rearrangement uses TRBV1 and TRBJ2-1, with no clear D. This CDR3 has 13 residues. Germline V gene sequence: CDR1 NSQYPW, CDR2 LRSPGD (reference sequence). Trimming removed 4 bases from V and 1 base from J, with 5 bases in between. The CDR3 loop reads CTCSDRNYAEQFF. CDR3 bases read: TGCACCTGCAGTGACAGAAACTATGCT.

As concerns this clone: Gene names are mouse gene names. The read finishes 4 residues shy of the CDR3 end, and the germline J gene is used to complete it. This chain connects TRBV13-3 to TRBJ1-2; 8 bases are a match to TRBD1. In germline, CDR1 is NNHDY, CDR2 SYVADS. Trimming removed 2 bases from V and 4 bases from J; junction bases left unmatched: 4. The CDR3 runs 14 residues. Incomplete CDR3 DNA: TGTGCCAGCAGTGAGACAGGGGTGGGCTCC. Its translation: CASSETGVGS. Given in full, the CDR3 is CASSETGVGSDYTF.

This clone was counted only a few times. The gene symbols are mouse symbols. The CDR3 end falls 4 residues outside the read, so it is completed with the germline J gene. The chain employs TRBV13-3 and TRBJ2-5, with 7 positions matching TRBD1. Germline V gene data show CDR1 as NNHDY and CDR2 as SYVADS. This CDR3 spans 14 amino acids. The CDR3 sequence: CASSDSQGEDTQYF. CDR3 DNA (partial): TGTGCCAGCAGTGACTCGCAGGGGGAAGAC. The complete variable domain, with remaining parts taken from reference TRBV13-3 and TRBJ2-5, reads EAAVTQSPRSKVAVTGGKVTLSCHQTNNHDYMYWYRQDTGHGLRLIHYSYVADSTEKGDIPDGYKASRPSQENFSLILELASLSQTAVYFCASSDSQGEDTQYFGPGTRLLVL.

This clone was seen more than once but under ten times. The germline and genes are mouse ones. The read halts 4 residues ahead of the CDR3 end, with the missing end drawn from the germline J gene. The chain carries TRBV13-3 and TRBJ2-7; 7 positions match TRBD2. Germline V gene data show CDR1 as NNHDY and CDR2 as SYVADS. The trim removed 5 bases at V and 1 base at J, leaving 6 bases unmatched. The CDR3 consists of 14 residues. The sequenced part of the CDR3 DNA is TGTGCCAGCAGGGCTACTGGGGAGTCCTAT. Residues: CASRATGESY. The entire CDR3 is CASRATGESYEQYF.

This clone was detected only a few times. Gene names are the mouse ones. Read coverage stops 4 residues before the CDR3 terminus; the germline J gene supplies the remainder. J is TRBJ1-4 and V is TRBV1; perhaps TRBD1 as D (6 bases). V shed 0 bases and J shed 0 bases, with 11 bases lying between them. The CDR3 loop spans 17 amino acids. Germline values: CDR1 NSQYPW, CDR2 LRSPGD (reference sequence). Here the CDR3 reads CTCSADRAGVSNERLFF. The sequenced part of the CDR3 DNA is TGCACCTGCAGTGCAGATCGGGCAGGGGTTTCCAACGAA. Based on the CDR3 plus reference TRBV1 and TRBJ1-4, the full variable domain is VTLLEQNPRWRLVPRGQAVNLRCILKNSQYPWMSWYQQDLQKQLQWLFTLRSPGDKEVKSLPGADYLATRVTDTELRLQVANMSQGRTLYCTCSADRAGVSNERLFFGHGTKLSVL.

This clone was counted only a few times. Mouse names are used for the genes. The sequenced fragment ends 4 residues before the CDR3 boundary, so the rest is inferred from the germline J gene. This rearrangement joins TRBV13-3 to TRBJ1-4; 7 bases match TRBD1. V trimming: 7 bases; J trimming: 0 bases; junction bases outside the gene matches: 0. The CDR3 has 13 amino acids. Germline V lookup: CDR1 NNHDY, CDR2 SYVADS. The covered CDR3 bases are TGTGCCAGCCAGGGGGTTTCCAACGAA. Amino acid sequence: CASQGVSNE. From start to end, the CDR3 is CASQGVSNERLFF.

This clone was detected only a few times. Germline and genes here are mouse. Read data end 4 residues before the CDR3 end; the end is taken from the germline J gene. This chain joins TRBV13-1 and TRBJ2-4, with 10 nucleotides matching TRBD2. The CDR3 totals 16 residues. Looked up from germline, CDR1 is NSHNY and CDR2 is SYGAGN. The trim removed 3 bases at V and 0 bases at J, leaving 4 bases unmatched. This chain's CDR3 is CASSVRLGGSQNTLYF. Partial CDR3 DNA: TGTGCCAGCAGTGTCCGACTGGGGGGCAGTCAAAAC.